The entry below gives a single T cell receptor (beta chain) sequence along with its context. Antigen specificity is unknown. V lost 6 bases, J lost 7 bases, and 15 bases lay in between. This CDR3 is 13 amino acids long. Germline V gene lookup returns CDR1 LNHNV and CDR2 YYDKDF (reference sequence). The source of the sample is a study of T cell repertoires in cytomegalovirus infection. Study-wide background: Recently identified HLA-C-restricted CMV epitopes were used, and well-studied HLA-B-restricted CMV epitopes were used as well. Through public TCR beta signatures, both CMV infection and matching HLA type were indicated. General study findings and limits: HLA-C-restricted CMV clonotypes gave the most frequent clonotype in two of eight donors. Summed frequency of public TCR beta families distinguished CMV carriers with the relevant HLA.

MiXCR, run by TCRdb on the reads, gives a single entry per CDR3 protein. The sample has some 800,000 distinct CDR3 sequences, about 28% seen once; the top ten hold under 15%. The chain employs TRBV15 and TRBJ1-1; D ambiguous. The sequence was collected from a human donor in good health (CMV status not recorded). Some clones in this sample may be carry-over from other donors' samples. The source material was cultured CD8+ T cells from PBMCs, sampled from culture after CMV antigen stimulation. CDR3 in DNA: TGTGCCACCAGAGCGCCCCCCGGTGTTGAAGCTTTCTTT. Protein sequence: CATRAPPGVEAFF.